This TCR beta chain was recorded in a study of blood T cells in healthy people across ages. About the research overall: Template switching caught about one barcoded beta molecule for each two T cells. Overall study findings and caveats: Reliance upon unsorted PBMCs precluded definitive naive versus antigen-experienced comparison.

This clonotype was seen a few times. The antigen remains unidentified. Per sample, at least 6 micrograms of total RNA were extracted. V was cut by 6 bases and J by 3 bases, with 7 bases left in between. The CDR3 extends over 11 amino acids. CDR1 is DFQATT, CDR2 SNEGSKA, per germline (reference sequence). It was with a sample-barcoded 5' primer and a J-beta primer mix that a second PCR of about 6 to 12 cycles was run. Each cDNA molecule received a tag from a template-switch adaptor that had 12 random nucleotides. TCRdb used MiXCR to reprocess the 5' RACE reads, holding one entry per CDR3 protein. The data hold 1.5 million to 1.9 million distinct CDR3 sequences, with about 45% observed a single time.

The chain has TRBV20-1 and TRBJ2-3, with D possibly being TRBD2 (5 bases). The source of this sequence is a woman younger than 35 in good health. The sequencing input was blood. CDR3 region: CSAPGTDTQYF. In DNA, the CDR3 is TGCAGTGCCCCGGGGACAGATACGCAGTATTTT.